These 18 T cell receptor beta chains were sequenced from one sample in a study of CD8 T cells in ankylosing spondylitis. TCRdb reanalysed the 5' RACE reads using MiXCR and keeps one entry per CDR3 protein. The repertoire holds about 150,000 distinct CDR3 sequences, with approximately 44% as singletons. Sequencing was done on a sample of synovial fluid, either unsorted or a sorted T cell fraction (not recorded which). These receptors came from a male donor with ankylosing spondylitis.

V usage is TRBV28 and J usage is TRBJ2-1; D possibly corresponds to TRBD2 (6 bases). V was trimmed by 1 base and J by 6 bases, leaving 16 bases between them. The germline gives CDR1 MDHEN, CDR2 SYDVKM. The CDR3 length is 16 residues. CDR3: CASSLFLRDWTNEQFF. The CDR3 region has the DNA TGTGCCAGCAGTTTATTCCTCCGGGACTGGACCAATGAGCAGTTCTTC.

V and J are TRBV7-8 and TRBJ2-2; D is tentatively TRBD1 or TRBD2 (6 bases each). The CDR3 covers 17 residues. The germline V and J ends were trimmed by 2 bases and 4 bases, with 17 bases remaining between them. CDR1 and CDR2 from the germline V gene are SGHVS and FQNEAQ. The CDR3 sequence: CASSLTTPGAGTGELFF. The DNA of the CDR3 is TGTGCCAGCAGCTTAACCACCCCGGGGGCCGGCACCGGGGAGCTGTTTTTT.

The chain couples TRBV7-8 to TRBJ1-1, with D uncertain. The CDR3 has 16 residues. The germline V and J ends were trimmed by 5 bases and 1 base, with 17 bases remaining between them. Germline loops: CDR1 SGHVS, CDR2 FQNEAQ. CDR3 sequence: CASSPWSIAWNTEAFF. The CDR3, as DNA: TGTGCCAGCAGCCCCTGGTCGATAGCTTGGAACACTGAAGCTTTCTTT. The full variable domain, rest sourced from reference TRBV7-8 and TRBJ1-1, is GAGVSQSPRYKVAKRGQDVALRCDPISGHVSLFWYQQALGQGPEFLTYFQNEAQLDKSGLPSDRFFAERPEGSVSTLKIQRTQQEDSAVYLCASSPWSIAWNTEAFFGQGTRLTVV.

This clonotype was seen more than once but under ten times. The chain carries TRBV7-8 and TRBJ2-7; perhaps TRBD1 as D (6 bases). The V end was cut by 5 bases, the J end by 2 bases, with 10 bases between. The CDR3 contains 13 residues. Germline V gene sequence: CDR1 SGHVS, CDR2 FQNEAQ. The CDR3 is CASSVGQTYEQYF. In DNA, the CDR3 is TGTGCCAGCAGCGTTGGACAGACCTACGAGCAGTACTTC.

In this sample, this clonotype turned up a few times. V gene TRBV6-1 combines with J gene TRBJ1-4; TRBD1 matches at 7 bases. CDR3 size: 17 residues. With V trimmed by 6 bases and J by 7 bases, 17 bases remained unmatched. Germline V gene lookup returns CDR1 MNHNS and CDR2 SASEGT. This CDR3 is CASSQSPGTEKPEKLFF. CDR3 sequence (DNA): TGTGCCAGCAGCCAGTCCCCCGGGACAGAGAAACCTGAAAAACTGTTTTTT.

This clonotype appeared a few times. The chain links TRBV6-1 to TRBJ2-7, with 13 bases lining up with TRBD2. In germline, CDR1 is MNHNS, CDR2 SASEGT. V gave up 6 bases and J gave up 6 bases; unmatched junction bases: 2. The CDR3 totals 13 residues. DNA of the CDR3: TGTGCCAGCAGGGGACTAGCGGGACCCGAGCAGTACTTC. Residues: CASRGLAGPEQYF.

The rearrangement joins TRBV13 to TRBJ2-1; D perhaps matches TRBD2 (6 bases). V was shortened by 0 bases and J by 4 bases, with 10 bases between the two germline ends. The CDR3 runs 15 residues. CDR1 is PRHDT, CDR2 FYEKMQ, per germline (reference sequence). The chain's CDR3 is CASSLGVLAYNEQFF. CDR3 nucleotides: TGTGCCAGCAGCTTAGGTGTACTAGCATACAATGAGCAGTTCTTC. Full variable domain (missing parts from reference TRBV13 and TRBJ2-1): AAGVIQSPRHLIKEKRETATLKCYPIPRHDTVYWYQQGPGQDPQFLISFYEKMQSDKGSIPDRFSAQQFSDYHSELNMSSLELGDSALYFCASSLGVLAYNEQFFGPGTRLTVL.

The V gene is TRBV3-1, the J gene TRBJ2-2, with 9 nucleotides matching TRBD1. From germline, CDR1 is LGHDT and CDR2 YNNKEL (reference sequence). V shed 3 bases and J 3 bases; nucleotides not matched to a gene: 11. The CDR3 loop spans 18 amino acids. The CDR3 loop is CASSHLNRDRVHTGELFF. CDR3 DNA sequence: TGTGCCAGCAGCCACCTAAACCGGGACAGGGTGCACACCGGGGAGCTGTTTTTT.

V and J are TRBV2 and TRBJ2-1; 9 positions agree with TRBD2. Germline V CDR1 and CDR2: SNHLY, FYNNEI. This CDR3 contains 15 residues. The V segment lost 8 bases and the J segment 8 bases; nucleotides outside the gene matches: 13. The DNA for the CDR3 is TGTGCCAGCGTTGTAGCGGGAGACCCATGGGATGAGCAGTTCTTC. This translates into CASVVAGDPWDEQFF.

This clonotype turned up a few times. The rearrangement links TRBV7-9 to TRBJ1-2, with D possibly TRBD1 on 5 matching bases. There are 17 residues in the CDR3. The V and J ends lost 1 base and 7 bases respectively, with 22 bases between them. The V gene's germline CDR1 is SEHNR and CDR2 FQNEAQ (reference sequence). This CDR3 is CASSLGVRDPMRSGYTF. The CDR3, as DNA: TGTGCCAGCAGCTTAGGGGTCCGGGACCCTATGCGGTCTGGCTACACCTTC.

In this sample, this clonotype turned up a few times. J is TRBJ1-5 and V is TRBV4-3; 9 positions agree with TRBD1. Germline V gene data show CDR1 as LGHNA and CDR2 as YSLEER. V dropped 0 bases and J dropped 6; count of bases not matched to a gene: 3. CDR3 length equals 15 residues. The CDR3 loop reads CASSQDGTGTQPQHF. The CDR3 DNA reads TGCGCCAGCAGCCAAGACGGGACAGGGACTCAGCCCCAGCATTTT.

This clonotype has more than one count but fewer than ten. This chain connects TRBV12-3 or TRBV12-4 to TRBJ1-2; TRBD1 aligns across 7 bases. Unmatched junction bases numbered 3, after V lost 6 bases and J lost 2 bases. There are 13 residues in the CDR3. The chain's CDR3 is CASSTTGNYGYTF. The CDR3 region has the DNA TGTGCCAGCAGCACGACAGGGAACTATGGCTACACCTTC.

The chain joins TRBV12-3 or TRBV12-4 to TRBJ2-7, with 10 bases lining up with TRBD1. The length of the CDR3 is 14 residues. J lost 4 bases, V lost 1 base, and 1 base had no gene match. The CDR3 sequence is CASSLGDRGYEQYF. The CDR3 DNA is TGTGCCAGCAGTTTAGGGGACAGGGGTTACGAGCAGTACTTC.

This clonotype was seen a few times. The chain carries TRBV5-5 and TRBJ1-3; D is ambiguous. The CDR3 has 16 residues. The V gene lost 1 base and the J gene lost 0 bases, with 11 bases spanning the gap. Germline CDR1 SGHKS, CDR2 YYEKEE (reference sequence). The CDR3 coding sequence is TGTGCCAGCAGCTTGTGGGATACTGGCTCTGGAAACACCATATATTTT. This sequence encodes CASSLWDTGSGNTIYF.

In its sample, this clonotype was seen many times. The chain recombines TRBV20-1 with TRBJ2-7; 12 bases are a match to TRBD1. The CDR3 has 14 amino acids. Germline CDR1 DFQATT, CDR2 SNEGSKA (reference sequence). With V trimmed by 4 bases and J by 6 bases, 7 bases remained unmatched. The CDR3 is CSAMGGTGGLEQYF. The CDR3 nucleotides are TGCAGTGCTATGGGGGGGACAGGGGGCCTCGAGCAGTACTTC.

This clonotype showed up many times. In nucleotides, the CDR3 is TGTGCCAGTAGTTCGGGCTCTTCGGGCACTGAAGCTTTCTTT. This gives the protein CASSSGSSGTEAFF. The chain recombines TRBV19 with TRBJ1-1; unclear D gene. Trimming shortened V by 5 bases and J by 4 bases, and 14 bases separated the two germline ends. Germline CDR1 LNHDA, CDR2 SQIVND (reference sequence). The CDR3 has 14 residues.

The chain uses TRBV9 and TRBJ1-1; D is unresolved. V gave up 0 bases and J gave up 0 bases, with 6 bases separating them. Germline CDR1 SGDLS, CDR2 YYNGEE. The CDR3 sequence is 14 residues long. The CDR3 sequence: CASSVGNLNTEAFF. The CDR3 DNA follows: TGTGCCAGCAGCGTAGGGAATCTGAACACTGAAGCTTTCTTT.

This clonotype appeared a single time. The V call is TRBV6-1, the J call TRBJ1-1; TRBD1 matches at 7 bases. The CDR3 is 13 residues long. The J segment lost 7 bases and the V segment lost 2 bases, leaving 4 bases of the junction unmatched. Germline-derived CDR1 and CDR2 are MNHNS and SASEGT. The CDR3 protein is CASSEFWDSEAFF. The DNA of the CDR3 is TGTGCCAGCAGTGAATTCTGGGACAGTGAAGCTTTCTTT.